This T cell receptor beta chain stems from a study of T-cell reconstitution after alpha-beta-depleted transplantation in children. Study-level results: Surviving recipient T cells and thymic progenitors underlay high day-60 TCRbeta diversity in some patients. The study reportedly traced alpha-beta T cells about two months after transplant to several hundred expanded graft clones.

The CDR3 spans 15 residues. The germline V gene encodes CDR1 SGHTA and CDR2 FQGTGA. Trimming left V 5 bases short and J 1 base short, with 14 bases between. This clonotype was seen many times. Its antigen is currently unknown. Unique molecular identifiers were incorporated into the prepared TCRbeta library. TCRdb redid the calling of the PCR reads with MiXCR, one entry per CDR3 protein. The sample has roughly 160,000 distinct CDR3 sequences; roughly 11% are singletons. The TCR was taken from a boy aged 2-9 years with acute myeloid leukemia, due to receive a stem cell transplant. The chain links TRBV7-3 to TRBJ1-1; no reliable D call. The source material was PBMCs, sampled before TCRalphabeta/CD19-depleted stem cell transplant. In DNA form, the CDR3 reads TGTGCCAGCAGCCGTACGGGTCAGCCGAACACTGAAGCTTTCTTT. Its translation is CASSRTGQPNTEAFF.